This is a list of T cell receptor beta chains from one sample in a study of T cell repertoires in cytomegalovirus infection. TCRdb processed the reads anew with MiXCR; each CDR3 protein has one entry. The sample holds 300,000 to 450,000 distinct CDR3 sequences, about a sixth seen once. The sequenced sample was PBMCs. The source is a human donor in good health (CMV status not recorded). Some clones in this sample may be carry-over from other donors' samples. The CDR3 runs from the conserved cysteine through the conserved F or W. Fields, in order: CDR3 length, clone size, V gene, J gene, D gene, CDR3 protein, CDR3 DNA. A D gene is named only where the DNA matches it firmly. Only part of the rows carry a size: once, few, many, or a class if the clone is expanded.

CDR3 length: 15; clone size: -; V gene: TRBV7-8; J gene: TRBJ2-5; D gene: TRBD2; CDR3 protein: CASSHTEREEETQYF; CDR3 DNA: TGTGCCAGCAGCCATACCGAGCGGGAGGAGGAGACCCAGTACTTC
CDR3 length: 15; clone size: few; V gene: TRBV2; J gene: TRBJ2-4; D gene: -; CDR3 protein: CASSEREPLGSIQYF; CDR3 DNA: TGTGCCAGCAGTGAGAGGGAGCCATTGGGGAGCATTCAGTACTTC
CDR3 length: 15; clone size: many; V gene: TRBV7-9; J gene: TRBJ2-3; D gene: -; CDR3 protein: CASSSSQARADTQYF; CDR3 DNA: TGTGCCAGCAGCTCGTCCCAGGCTCGCGCAGATACGCAGTATTTT
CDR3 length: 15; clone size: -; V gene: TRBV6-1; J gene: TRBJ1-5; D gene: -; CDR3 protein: CASSPDQRPNQPQHF; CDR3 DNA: TGTGCCAGCAGTCCAGATCAGAGACCAAATCAGCCCCAGCATTTT
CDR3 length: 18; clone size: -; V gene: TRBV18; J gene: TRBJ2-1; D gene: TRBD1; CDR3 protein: CASSQSLGTGGGSNEQFF; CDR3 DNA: TGTGCCAGCTCCCAGTCTCTGGGGACAGGGGGAGGCTCCAATGAGCAGTTCTTC
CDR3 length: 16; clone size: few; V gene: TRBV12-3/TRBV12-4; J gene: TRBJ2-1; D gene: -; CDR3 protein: CASTIPQGNPYNEQFF; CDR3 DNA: TGTGCCAGCACCATCCCTCAGGGGAATCCCTACAATGAGCAGTTCTTC
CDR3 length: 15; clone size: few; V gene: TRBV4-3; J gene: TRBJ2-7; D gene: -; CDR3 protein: CASSQDHNPTYEQYF; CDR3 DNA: TGCGCCAGCAGCCAAGACCATAATCCTACCTACGAGCAGTACTTC
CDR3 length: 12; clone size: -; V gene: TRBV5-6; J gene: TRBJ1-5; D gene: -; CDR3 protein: CASSFLGEPQHF; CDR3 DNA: TGTGCCAGCAGCTTCCTAGGCGAGCCCCAGCATTTT
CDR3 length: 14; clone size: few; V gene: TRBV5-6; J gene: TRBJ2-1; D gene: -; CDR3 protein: CASSFRGLTDEQFF; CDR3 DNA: TGTGCCAGCAGCTTCAGGGGCCTGACAGATGAGCAGTTCTTC
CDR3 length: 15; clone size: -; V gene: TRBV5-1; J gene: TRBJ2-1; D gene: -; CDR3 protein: CASSLVLGSYNEQFF; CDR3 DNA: TGCGCCAGCAGCTTGGTGCTTGGCTCCTACAATGAGCAGTTCTTC
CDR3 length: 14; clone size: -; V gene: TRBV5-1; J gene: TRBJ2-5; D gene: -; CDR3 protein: CASSLGNIQETQYF; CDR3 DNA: TGCGCCAGCAGCTTGGGTAATATCCAAGAGACCCAGTACTTC
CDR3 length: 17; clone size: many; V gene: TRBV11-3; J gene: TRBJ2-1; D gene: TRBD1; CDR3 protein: CASSSGTGKQGYNEQFF; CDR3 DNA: TGTGCCAGCAGCTCTGGAACAGGAAAACAGGGGTACAATGAGCAGTTCTTC
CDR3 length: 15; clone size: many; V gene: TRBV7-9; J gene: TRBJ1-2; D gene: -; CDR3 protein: CASSFSVSSNYGYTF; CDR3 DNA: TGTGCCAGCAGCTTTAGCGTCAGTTCTAACTATGGCTACACCTTC
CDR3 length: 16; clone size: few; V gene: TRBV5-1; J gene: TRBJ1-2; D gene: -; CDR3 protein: CASSLSGAQDFGGYTF; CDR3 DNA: TGCGCCAGCAGCTTATCGGGTGCACAAGATTTCGGTGGCTACACCTTC
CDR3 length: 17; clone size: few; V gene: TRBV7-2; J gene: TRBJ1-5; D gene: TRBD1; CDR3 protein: CASSLGLGQGANQPQHF; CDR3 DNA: TGTGCCAGCAGCTTAGGATTGGGACAGGGGGCGAATCAGCCCCAGCATTTT
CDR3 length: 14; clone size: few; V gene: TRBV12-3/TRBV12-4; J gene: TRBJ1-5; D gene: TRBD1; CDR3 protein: CASSPGTGYQPQHF; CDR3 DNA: TGTGCCAGCAGTCCCGGGACAGGCTATCAGCCCCAGCATTTT
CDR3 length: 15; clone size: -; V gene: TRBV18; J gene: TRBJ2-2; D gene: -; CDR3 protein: CASSPSSSGTGELFF; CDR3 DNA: TGTGCCAGCTCACCATCTTCCTCAGGGACCGGGGAGCTGTTTTTT
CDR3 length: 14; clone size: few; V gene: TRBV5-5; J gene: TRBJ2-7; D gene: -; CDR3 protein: CASSLEWLPHEQYF; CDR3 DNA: TGTGCCAGCAGCTTGGAGTGGCTACCCCACGAGCAGTACTTC
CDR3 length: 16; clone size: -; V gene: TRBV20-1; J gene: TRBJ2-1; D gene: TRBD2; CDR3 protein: CSASRQRGGLDNEQFF; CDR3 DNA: TGCAGTGCTAGTCGACAGCGGGGGGGCCTAGACAATGAGCAGTTCTTC
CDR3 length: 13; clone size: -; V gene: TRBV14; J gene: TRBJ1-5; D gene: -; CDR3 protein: CASSQMTDQPQHF; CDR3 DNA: TGTGCCAGCAGCCAAATGACAGATCAGCCCCAGCATTTT
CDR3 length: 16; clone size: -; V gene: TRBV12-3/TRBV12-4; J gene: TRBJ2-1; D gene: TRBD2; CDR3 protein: CASSTRTSGRHNEQFF; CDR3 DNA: TGTGCCAGCAGTACCCGGACTAGCGGGAGACACAATGAGCAGTTCTTC
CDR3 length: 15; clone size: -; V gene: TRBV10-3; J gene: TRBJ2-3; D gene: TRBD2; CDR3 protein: CAITKAGGAKDTQYF; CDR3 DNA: TGTGCCATCACCAAGGCGGGAGGAGCAAAAGATACGCAGTATTTT
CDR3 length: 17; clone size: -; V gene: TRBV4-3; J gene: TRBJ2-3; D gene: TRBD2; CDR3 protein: CASSQDRLAVGTDTQYF; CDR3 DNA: TGCGCCAGCAGCCAAGATCGACTAGCGGTGGGAACAGATACGCAGTATTTT
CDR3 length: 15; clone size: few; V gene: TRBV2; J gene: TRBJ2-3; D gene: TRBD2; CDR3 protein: CASSVLADSTDTQYF; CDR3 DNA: TGTGCCAGCAGTGTACTAGCGGATAGCACAGATACGCAGTATTTT
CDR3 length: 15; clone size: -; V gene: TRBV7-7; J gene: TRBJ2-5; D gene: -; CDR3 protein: CASSLGLPYQETQYF; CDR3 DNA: TGTGCCAGCTCACTCGGGCTACCGTACCAAGAGACCCAGTACTTC
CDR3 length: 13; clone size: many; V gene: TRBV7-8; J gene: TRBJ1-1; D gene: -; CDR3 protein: CASSLDSDTEAFF; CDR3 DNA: TGTGCCAGCAGCCTTGACAGTGACACTGAAGCTTTCTTT
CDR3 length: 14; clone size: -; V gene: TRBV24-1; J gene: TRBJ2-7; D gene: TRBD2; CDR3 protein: CATSEAGGPYEQYF; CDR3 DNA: TGTGCCACCAGTGAAGCGGGAGGGCCTTACGAGCAGTACTTC
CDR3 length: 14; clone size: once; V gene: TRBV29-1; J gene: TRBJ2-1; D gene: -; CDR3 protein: CSVPSGGLNNEQFF; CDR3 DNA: TGCAGCGTCCCCTCCGGCGGGCTCAACAATGAGCAGTTCTTC
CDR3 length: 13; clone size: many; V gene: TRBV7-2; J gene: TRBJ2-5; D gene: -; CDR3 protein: CASSYTDQETQYF; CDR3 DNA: TGTGCCAGCAGCTACACAGACCAAGAGACCCAGTACTTC
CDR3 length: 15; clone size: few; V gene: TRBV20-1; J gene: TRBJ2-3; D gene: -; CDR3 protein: CSARGRQASTDTQYF; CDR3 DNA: TGCAGTGCTAGAGGGAGGCAGGCTAGCACAGATACGCAGTATTTT
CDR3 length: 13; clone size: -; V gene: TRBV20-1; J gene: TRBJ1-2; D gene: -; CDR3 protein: CSASKGVHYGYTF; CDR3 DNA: TGCAGTGCTAGTAAGGGAGTTCACTATGGCTACACCTTC
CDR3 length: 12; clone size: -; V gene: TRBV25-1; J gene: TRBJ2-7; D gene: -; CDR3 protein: CAQDPTSYEQYF; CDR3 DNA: TGTGCACAGGACCCAACCTCCTACGAGCAGTACTTC
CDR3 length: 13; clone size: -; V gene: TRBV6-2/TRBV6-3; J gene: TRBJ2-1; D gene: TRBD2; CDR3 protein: CASRTSGGNEQFF; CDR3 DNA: TGTGCCAGCCGGACTAGCGGGGGCAATGAGCAGTTCTTC
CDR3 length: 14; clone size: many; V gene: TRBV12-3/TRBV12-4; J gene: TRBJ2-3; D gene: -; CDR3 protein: CASSSEYSTDTQYF; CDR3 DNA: TGTGCCAGCAGTTCCGAGTATAGCACAGATACGCAGTATTTT
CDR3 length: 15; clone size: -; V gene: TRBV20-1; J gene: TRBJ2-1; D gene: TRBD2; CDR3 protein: CSASPGLAGEGEQFF; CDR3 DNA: TGCAGTGCTAGTCCGGGACTAGCGGGAGAAGGTGAGCAGTTCTTC
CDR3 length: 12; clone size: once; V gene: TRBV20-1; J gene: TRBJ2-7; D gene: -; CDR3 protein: CSARARYYEQYF; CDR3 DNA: TGCAGTGCTAGAGCCAGGTACTACGAGCAGTACTTC
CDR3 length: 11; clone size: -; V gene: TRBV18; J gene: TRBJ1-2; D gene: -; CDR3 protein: CASAQGAGYTF; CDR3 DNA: TGTGCCAGCGCACAAGGTGCTGGCTACACCTTC
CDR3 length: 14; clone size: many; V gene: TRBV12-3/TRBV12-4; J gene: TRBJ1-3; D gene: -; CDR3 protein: CASTQVVPGNTIYF; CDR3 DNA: TGTGCCAGCACTCAGGTGGTCCCTGGAAACACCATATATTTT
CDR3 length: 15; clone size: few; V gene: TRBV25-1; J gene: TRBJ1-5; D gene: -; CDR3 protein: CASTSKVRVNQPQHF; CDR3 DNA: TGTGCCAGCACCTCGAAAGTAAGGGTCAATCAGCCCCAGCATTTT
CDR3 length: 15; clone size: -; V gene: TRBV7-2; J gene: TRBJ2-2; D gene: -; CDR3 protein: CASSLWGSNTGELFF; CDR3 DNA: TGTGCCAGCAGCTTATGGGGGTCGAACACCGGGGAGCTGTTTTTT
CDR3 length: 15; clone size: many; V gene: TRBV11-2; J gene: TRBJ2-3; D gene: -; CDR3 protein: CASSPAPGRLDTQYF; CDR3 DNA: TGTGCCAGCAGCCCCGCCCCAGGACGATTAGATACGCAGTATTTT
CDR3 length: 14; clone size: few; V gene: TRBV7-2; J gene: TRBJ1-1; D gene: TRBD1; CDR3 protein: CASSLVQGTTEAFF; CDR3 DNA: TGTGCCAGCAGCTTAGTACAGGGGACCACTGAAGCTTTCTTT
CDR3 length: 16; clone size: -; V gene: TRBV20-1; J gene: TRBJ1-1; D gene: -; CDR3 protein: CSASSASSRGNTEAFF; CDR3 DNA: TGCAGTGCTAGTAGTGCCAGTAGTCGGGGGAACACTGAAGCTTTCTTT
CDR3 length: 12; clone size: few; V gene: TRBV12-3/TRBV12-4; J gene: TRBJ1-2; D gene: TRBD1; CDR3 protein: CASSRQGDGYTF; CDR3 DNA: TGTGCCAGCAGCCGACAGGGCGATGGCTACACCTTC
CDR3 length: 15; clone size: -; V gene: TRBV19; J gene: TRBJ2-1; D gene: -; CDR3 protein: CASSIDPGRYNEQFF; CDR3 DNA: TGTGCCAGTAGTATAGATCCAGGGCGTTACAATGAGCAGTTCTTC
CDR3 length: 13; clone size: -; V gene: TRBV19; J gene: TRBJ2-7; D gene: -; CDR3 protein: CASSSFDAYEQYF; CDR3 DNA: TGTGCCAGTAGTTCCTTCGACGCCTACGAGCAGTACTTC
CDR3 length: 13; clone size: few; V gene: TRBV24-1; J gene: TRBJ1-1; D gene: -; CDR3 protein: CATSTVQNTEAFF; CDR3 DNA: TGTGCCACCAGTACCGTCCAGAACACTGAAGCTTTCTTT
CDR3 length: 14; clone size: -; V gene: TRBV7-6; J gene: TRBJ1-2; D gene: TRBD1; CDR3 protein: CASSLSRTGGGYTF; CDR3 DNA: TGTGCCAGCAGCTTATCTAGGACAGGCGGTGGCTACACCTTC
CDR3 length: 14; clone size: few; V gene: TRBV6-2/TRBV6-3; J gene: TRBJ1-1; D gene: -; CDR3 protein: CASEGLGRGTEAFF; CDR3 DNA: TGTGCCAGCGAGGGTCTGGGGCGTGGGACTGAAGCTTTCTTT
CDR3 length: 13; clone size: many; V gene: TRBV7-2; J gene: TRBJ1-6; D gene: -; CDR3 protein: CASSLAEGFVFHF; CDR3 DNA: TGTGCCAGCAGCTTAGCGGAGGGGTTCGTTTTCCACTTT
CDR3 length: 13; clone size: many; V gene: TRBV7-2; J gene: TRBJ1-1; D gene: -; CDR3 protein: CASIYYVGTEAFF; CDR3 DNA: TGTGCCAGCATCTACTACGTGGGGACTGAAGCTTTCTTT
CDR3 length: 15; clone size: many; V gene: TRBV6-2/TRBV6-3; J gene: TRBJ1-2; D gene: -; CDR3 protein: CASSGPKTTNYGYTF; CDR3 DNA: TGTGCCAGCAGTGGACCAAAAACTACTAACTATGGCTACACCTTC